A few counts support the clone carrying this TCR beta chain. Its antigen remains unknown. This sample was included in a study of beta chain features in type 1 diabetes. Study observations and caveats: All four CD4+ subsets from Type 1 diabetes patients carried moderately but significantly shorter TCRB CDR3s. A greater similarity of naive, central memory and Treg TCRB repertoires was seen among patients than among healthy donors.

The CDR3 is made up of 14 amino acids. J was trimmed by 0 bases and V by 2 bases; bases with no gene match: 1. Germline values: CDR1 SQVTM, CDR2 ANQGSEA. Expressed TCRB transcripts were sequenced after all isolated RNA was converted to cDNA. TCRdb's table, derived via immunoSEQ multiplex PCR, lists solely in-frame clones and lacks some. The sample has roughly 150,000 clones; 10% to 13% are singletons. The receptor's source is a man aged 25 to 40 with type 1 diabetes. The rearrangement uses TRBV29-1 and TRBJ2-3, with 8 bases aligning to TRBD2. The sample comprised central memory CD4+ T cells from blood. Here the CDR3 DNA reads TGCAGCGTTGAACCTAGCGGGAGCACAGATACGCAGTATTTT. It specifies CSVEPSGSTDTQYF.